The rows below give T cell receptor beta chains drawn from one sample of a study of blood T cell repertoires in COVID-19. TCRdb's table, derived via immunoSEQ multiplex PCR, lists solely in-frame clones and lacks some. The sample gives 100,000 or so clones, about 89% of which show up once; 3% to 4.5% is in the top ten. Source material: peripheral blood. These receptors were collected from a woman aged 50 to 60 in a cohort sampled during active COVID-19. The CDR3 runs from the conserved cysteine through the conserved F or W. Fields, in order: J gene, clone size, D gene, V gene, CDR3 DNA, CDR3 protein. A D gene is named only where the DNA matches it firmly. A row's size may be missing; if present it is once, few, many or a size class.

TRBJ1-5,.,.,TRBV5-1,TGCGCCAGCAGCTTGTTACAGGGCGGTCAGCCCCAGCATTTT,CASSLLQGGQPQHF
TRBJ1-3,once,.,TRBV11-2,TGTGCCAGCAGCGTCCTCATGAGACAGGAACAGTCCGGAAACACCATATATTTT,CASSVLMRQEQSGNTIYF
TRBJ1-2,.,.,TRBV6-5,TGTGCCAGCAGTCGAGCATACAGCTATGGCTACACCTTC,CASSRAYSYGYTF
TRBJ2-7,.,TRBD2,TRBV5-4,TGTGCCAGCAGCCCTGGGGCGGGAGTCGAGCAGTACTTC,CASSPGAGVEQYF
TRBJ1-5,.,.,TRBV6-1,TGTGCCAGCAGTGAAACTAGAGGGTTTTGGAATCAGCCCCAGCATTTT,CASSETRGFWNQPQHF
TRBJ1-2,.,.,TRBV7-9,TGTGCCAGCAGCTTAGGCCAAGCGTTCGGGTATGGCTACACCTTC,CASSLGQAFGYGYTF
TRBJ1-2,.,.,TRBV2,TGTGCCAGCAGTCCCAGAAGGACAGATAGCTATGGCTACACCTTC,CASSPRRTDSYGYTF
TRBJ1-2,.,.,TRBV29-1,TGCAGCGTGACAGAGCCGTTAAACTATGGCTACACCTTC,CSVTEPLNYGYTF
TRBJ2-3,.,TRBD2,TRBV6-5,TGTGCCAGCAGTTACGCAGCGGGGGCTTGGGCGTATACGCAGTATTTT,CASSYAAGAWAYTQYF
TRBJ2-1,.,.,TRBV7-9,TGTGCCAGCAGCTTAGCCCGAGCCAATGAGCAGTTCTTC,CASSLARANEQFF
TRBJ2-5,.,.,TRBV25-1,TGTGCCAGCAGTGAGGGAGGGGACAGGTCTGGCCAAGAGACCCAGTACTTC,CASSEGGDRSGQETQYF
TRBJ2-1,.,.,TRBV18,TGTGCCAGCTCACCCACTTTGCCCAATGAGCAGTTCTTC,CASSPTLPNEQFF
TRBJ1-4,.,TRBD1,TRBV18,TGTGCCAGCTCACCCTCCGGGACAGGCGACGTTGCAACTAATGAAAAACTGTTTTTT,CASSPSGTGDVATNEKLFF
TRBJ1-1,once,.,TRBV7-9,TGTGCCAGCAGCTTAGCTTTGGCAGGGAACACTGAGGCTTTCTTT,CASSLALAGNTEAFF